This entry lists 31 T cell receptor beta chains sequenced from one sample in a study of blood T cells in healthy people across ages. A second PCR of roughly 7 to 11 cycles used a sample-barcoded 5' primer and a J-beta primer mix. TCRdb processed the 5' RACE reads anew with MiXCR; each CDR3 protein has one entry. Seen here are 1.5 million to 2 million distinct CDR3 sequences, just under 50% observed once, and the top ten hold roughly 2.1%. The source material was blood. These receptors were collected from a woman aged 40 to 50 in good health.

This chain connects TRBV9 to TRBJ1-2; a possible D gene is TRBD1 (6 bases). The CDR3 covers 15 residues. CDR1 SGDLS and CDR2 YYNGEE come from the germline V gene. V was shortened by 2 bases and J by 1 base, with 12 bases between the two germline ends. The DNA of the CDR3 is TGTGCCAGCAGCGTCTTAGGGGGGGATAACTATGGCTACACCTTC. Translating gives CASSVLGGDNYGYTF.

This clonotype was counted once. This may be a read error, as it is one base from a much larger clone. The rearrangement links TRBV6-2 or TRBV6-3 to TRBJ1-5; possibly TRBD1 for D (5 bases). Germline loops: CDR1 MNHEY, CDR2 SVGEGT. This CDR3 contains 15 residues. Deletions cut 2 bases from V and 9 bases from J, with 17 bases between. CDR3 bases: TGTGCCAGCAGTTACACCGGGACGGTGCTTTGGCCCCAGCATTTT. The encoded protein is CASSYTGTVLWPQHF.

The chain joins TRBV2 to TRBJ1-2; no clear D. V lost 6 bases and J lost 7, with 6 bases in between. Per germline, CDR1 SNHLY and CDR2 FYNNEI. The length of the CDR3 is 10 residues. The CDR3 is CASSKGGYTF. CDR3 nucleotides: TGTGCCAGCAGCAAGGGTGGCTACACCTTC.

Note on this clonotype: Being one base from a much bigger clone, this may be a read error. The CDR3 spells CVSSQDIGQPQHF. CDR3 DNA: TGCGTCAGCAGCCAAGATATCGGTCAGCCCCAGCATTTT. The chain combines TRBV4-1 with TRBJ1-5; D unresolved. Germline values: CDR1 MGHRA, CDR2 YSYEKL. The length of the CDR3 is 13 residues.

For this clonotype: One junction end disagrees with the germline gene, perhaps due to a read error. The chain has TRBV4-2 and TRBJ1-6; TRBD1 matches 10 bases. There are 18 residues in the CDR3. Germline lookup yields CDR1 LGHNA and CDR2 YNFKEQ. The CDR3 DNA reads as TGTGCCAGCAGCCAACCATCTCGACGGACAGGGGGGAATTCACCCCCCCACTTT. Translation: CASSQPSRRTGGNSPPHF.

The gene calls are TRBV12-3 or TRBV12-4 and TRBJ1-2; D gene uncertain. The CDR3 length is 13 residues. V lost 6 bases to trimming and J lost 2 bases, with 10 bases between them. The CDR3 nucleotides are TGTGCCAGCAGCATACAGAGAAACTATGGCTACACCTTC. Amino acid sequence: CASSIQRNYGYTF.

The V and J genes are TRBV6-5 and TRBJ2-1; TRBD2 agrees at 12 bases. CDR3 size: 15 residues. Trimming removed 6 bases from V and 6 bases from J; junction bases left unmatched: 6. Germline loops: CDR1 MNHEY, CDR2 SVGAGI. CDR3 DNA sequence: TGTGCCAGCAGAGCTAGCGGGGGGGCCCCCAATGAGCAGTTCTTC. Protein sequence: CASRASGGAPNEQFF.

This clonotype was counted only a few times. The V call is TRBV6-2 or TRBV6-3, the J call TRBJ2-3, with 7 bases matching TRBD2. Germline V gives CDR1 MNHEY, CDR2 SVGEGT. This CDR3 region has 15 residues. J was trimmed by 5 bases and V by 0 bases; bases with no gene match: 5. Written as DNA, the CDR3 is TGTGCCAGCAGTTACTCGGCGGGGGAGGGAGATACGCAGTATTTT. This sequence encodes CASSYSAGEGDTQYF.

The V gene is TRBV2, the J gene TRBJ1-5; D not certain. Trimming took off 6 bases at V and 6 bases at J, with 9 bases between the two ends. The CDR3 runs to 12 residues. CDR1 and CDR2 (germline): SNHLY, FYNNEI. The CDR3 nucleotides read TGTGCCAGCAGGAAGGAAACTCAGCCCCAGCATTTT. This gives the protein CASRKETQPQHF.

This clonotype was counted a few times. The V call is TRBV9, the J call TRBJ2-1; 10 positions match TRBD2. Germline CDR1 is SGDLS and CDR2 is YYNGEE. The CDR3 extends over 22 amino acids. V lost 3 bases to trimming and J lost 3 bases; unmatched junction nucleotides: 24. The CDR3 DNA sequence: TGTGCCAGCAGCGCCTCAGAAGGCGGACTGACTAGCGGGTGGCAACACTACAATGAGCAGTTCTTC. Its protein product is CASSASEGGLTSGWQHYNEQFF. Filled out from reference TRBV9 and TRBJ2-1, the complete variable domain reads DSGVTQTPKHLITATGQRVTLRCSPRSGDLSVYWYQQSLDQGLQFLIQYYNGEERAKGNILERFSAQQFPDLHSELNLSSLELGDSALYFCASSASEGGLTSGWQHYNEQFFGPGTRLTVL.

This clonotype showed up just a few times. The J gene is TRBJ2-5, the V gene TRBV9, with D possibly TRBD2 on 6 matching bases. There are 16 residues in the CDR3. Germline V gene sequence: CDR1 SGDLS, CDR2 YYNGEE. V lost 0 bases to trimming and J lost 2 bases, with 14 bases between them. The CDR3 here is CASSVGGGVGQETQYF. The DNA of the CDR3 is TGTGCCAGCAGCGTAGGGGGAGGTGTGGGACAAGAGACCCAGTACTTC.

The chain employs TRBV19 and TRBJ2-1; 8 bases fit TRBD2. The CDR3 has 15 amino acids. The V segment lost 11 bases and the J segment 1 base; nucleotides outside the gene matches: 10. The germline V gene has CDR1 LNHDA and CDR2 SQIVND (reference sequence). The CDR3 reads CAVRERGRSYNEQFF. CDR3 nucleotides: TGTGCCGTTAGGGAGCGGGGGAGATCCTACAATGAGCAGTTCTTC.

V is TRBV7-2 and J is TRBJ1-1; the D gene is possibly TRBD1 (5 bases). Germline CDR1 reads SGHTA; CDR2 reads FQGNSA. Trimming removed 7 bases from V and 4 bases from J, with 19 bases in between. The CDR3 covers 15 residues. The CDR3 nucleotides read TGTGCCAGCACCGGGGGGGTCGCGTGGGGCACTGAAGCTTTCTTT. Translation gives CASTGGVAWGTEAFF.

The rearrangement joins TRBV6-5 to TRBJ2-7; no definite D call. CDR1 and CDR2 from the germline V gene are MNHEY and SVGAGI. The CDR3 is 14 amino acids. V shed 6 bases and J shed 2 bases, with 14 bases lying between them. DNA for the CDR3: TGTGCCAGCAGGAAAACAGCTCTGGCCTACGAGCAGTACTTC. Encoded protein: CASRKTALAYEQYF.

The chain is built from TRBV4-1 and TRBJ1-2; D uncertain. CDR1 and CDR2 from the germline V gene are MGHRA and YSYEKL. The CDR3 contains 16 residues. The V gene lost 6 bases and the J gene lost 0 bases, with 17 bases spanning the gap. The CDR3 DNA follows: TGCGCCAGCAGGCCCGGTGGTGGCCGGACTAACTATGGCTACACCTTC. It is translated as CASRPGGGRTNYGYTF.

The V gene is TRBV28, the J gene TRBJ2-1; 7 bases are shared with TRBD1. Germline V gene data show CDR1 as MDHEN and CDR2 as SYDVKM. The CDR3 spans 16 residues. With 6 bases clipped from V and 1 base from J, the junction kept 9 bases outside the gene matches. DNA of the CDR3: TGTGCCAGCAGCAAGAGGGGGCCTTGGTCCTACAATGAGCAGTTCTTC. Translating gives CASSKRGPWSYNEQFF.

This clonotype was recorded a few times. The chain joins TRBV7-2 to TRBJ2-5; 12 bases agree with TRBD2. This CDR3 is built from 16 residues. V was pared by 4 bases and J by 4 bases, with 7 bases of the junction left unmatched. CDR1 is SGHTA, CDR2 FQGNSA, per germline. The CDR3 is CASSSPRLAGVETQYF. Here the CDR3 DNA reads TGTGCCAGCAGCTCCCCCCGACTAGCGGGGGTAGAGACCCAGTACTTC.

V and J are TRBV4-2 and TRBJ1-1, with TRBD1 matching 11 bases. Germline loops: CDR1 LGHNA, CDR2 YNFKEQ. Trimming cost V 4 bases and J 5 bases; bases outside gene matches: 9. The CDR3 is 16 residues long. This chain's CDR3 is CASSLPGTGGKTEAFF. The CDR3 DNA is TGTGCCAGCAGCCTACCCGGGACAGGGGGTAAGACTGAAGCTTTCTTT.

V is TRBV13 and J is TRBJ2-6; no firm D call. The length of the CDR3 is 15 residues. Germline CDR1 PRHDT, CDR2 FYEKMQ (reference sequence). The germline V and J ends were trimmed by 4 bases and 0 bases, with 7 bases remaining between them. The CDR3 sequence: CASSSFSSGANVLTF. The CDR3 nucleotides are TGTGCCAGCAGCTCGTTTAGCTCTGGGGCCAACGTCCTGACTTTC. The entire variable domain, with the rest obtained from reference TRBV13 and TRBJ2-6, is as follows: AAGVIQSPRHLIKEKRETATLKCYPIPRHDTVYWYQQGPGQDPQFLISFYEKMQSDKGSIPDRFSAQQFSDYHSELNMSSLELGDSALYFCASSSFSSGANVLTFGAGSRLTVL.

The rearrangement uses TRBV14 and TRBJ2-7; D is perhaps TRBD2 (5 bases). The germline V and J ends were trimmed by 5 bases and 7 bases, with 18 bases remaining between them. Germline CDR1 is SGHDN and CDR2 is FVKESK. This CDR3 has 14 residues. The CDR3 sequence is CASSEGSRLREQYF. The CDR3 DNA reads TGTGCCAGCAGCGAAGGGAGCCGCCTGCGGGAGCAGTACTTC.

This clonotype was detected only once. The chain is built from TRBV4-3 and TRBJ1-4; no clear D gene. The CDR3 sequence is 19 residues long. Trimming took 0 bases from V and 0 from J, leaving 17 bases between them. The germline V gene encodes CDR1 LGHNA and CDR2 YSLEER. DNA of the CDR3: TGCGCCAGCAGCCAAGATCCCCTTATTTGGCGGGCAACTAATGAAAAACTGTTTTTT. This encodes CASSQDPLIWRATNEKLFF.

The CDR3 loop reads CSARDLQPDLSYEQYF. The CDR3 DNA sequence: TGCAGTGCTAGAGATCTCCAGCCAGACCTTTCCTACGAGCAGTACTTC. The J gene is TRBJ2-7, the V gene TRBV20-1; D gene uncertain. The CDR3 has 16 residues. From germline, CDR1 is DFQATT and CDR2 SNEGSKA (reference sequence). Trimming removed 0 bases from V and 1 base from J, with 16 bases in between.

The chain carries TRBV2 and TRBJ2-5, with TRBD1 as a possible D gene (5 bases). The CDR3 is made up of 12 amino acids. V was shortened by 10 bases and J by 5 bases, with 14 bases between the two germline ends. CDR1 and CDR2 (germline): SNHLY, FYNNEI. The CDR3 bases are TGTGCCATACAGGCAAAGTGGGAGACCCAGTACTTC. Protein: CAIQAKWETQYF.

V and J are TRBV27 and TRBJ2-4, with D hard to call. The DNA matches TRBJ2-5 better at its end, which makes the J call doubtful. Germline V gene lookup returns CDR1 MNHEY and CDR2 SMNVEV (reference sequence). The CDR3 is 16 residues long. In nucleotides, the CDR3 is TGTGCCAGCAGCTCACGAACCCCGACACCCCAAGAGACCCAGTACTTC. Translating gives CASSSRTPTPQETQYF.

The rearrangement links TRBV12-3 or TRBV12-4 to TRBJ2-3, with TRBD2 identical over 13 bases. This CDR3 has 14 amino acids. J gave up 10 bases and V 5 bases, and 6 bases lay outside the gene matches. This chain's CDR3 is CASSPGLAGDPQYF. Here the CDR3 DNA reads TGTGCCAGCAGTCCCGGACTAGCGGGGGATCCGCAGTATTTT.

The rearrangement joins TRBV10-3 to TRBJ2-7; TRBD1 might be the D (5 bases). The CDR3 extends over 12 amino acids. Germline CDR1 is ENHRY and CDR2 is SYGVKD. The V and J ends lost 2 bases and 10 bases respectively, with 12 bases between them. The CDR3 sequence is CAISEGAGSQYF. As DNA, the CDR3 is TGTGCCATCAGTGAGGGGGCAGGCAGTCAGTACTTC.

The chain recombines TRBV20-1 with TRBJ1-5, with a weak D call TRBD1 (6 bases). CDR3 length: 15 residues. Germline V gene lookup returns CDR1 DFQATT and CDR2 SNEGSKA (reference sequence). Trimming removed 1 base at V and 0 bases at J, with 10 bases between. The CDR3 sequence: CSARGSGVSNQPQHF. In DNA, the CDR3 is TGCAGTGCTAGAGGGTCAGGGGTTAGCAATCAGCCCCAGCATTTT.

This clonotype has only a few counts. The chain employs TRBV9 and TRBJ2-6; TRBD1 agrees at 10 bases. Germline V gene sequence: CDR1 SGDLS, CDR2 YYNGEE. The CDR3 is 17 amino acids. V lost 3 bases, J lost 1 base, and 4 bases stayed unmatched. The CDR3 loop is CASSEGQGNSGANVLTF. The CDR3 DNA is TGTGCCAGCAGCGAGGGACAGGGGAATTCTGGGGCCAACGTCCTGACTTTC.

The chain is built from TRBV5-1 and TRBJ2-5; 11 bases are a match to TRBD2. CDR1 is SGHRS and CDR2 is YFSETQ in the germline V gene. Unmatched junction bases numbered 15, after V lost 4 bases and J lost 4 bases. The CDR3 has 18 residues. The CDR3 region has the DNA TGCGCCAGCAGCCAACTGACTAGCGGGGCCCTAACGGGAGAGACCCAGTACTTC. Its protein is CASSQLTSGALTGETQYF.

This clonotype was observed a few times. The chain uses TRBV12-3 or TRBV12-4 and TRBJ2-5, with 8 bases that match TRBD1. Trimming removed 5 bases from V and 5 bases from J; junction bases left unmatched: 7. CDR3 size: 14 residues. As DNA, the CDR3 is TGTGCCAGCAGTATCGGACAGGGTTCCGAGACCCAGTACTTC. Translated, it gives CASSIGQGSETQYF.

This clonotype was detected only a few times. V and J are TRBV27 and TRBJ1-6, with 7 bases matching TRBD1. CDR1 MNHEY and CDR2 SMNVEV come from the germline V gene (reference sequence). The CDR3 consists of 13 residues. J gave up 6 bases and V 6 bases, and 2 bases lay outside the gene matches. CDR3 bases: TGTGCCAGCAGGACAGGGTCTAATTCACCCCTCCACTTT. Translating gives CASRTGSNSPLHF.